What follows are 22 T cell receptor beta chains derived from one specimen sequenced in a study of cytomegalovirus exposure and HLA in healthy donors. 60 Vbeta and 13 Jbeta primers were used in PCR. TCRdb's table, derived via immunoSEQ multiplex PCR, lists solely in-frame clones and lacks some. The table has some 90,000 clones, 60% to 80% seen once. Material: PBMCs. Receptors originate from a boy aged 5 to 17 in good health and CMV-seronegative.

The chain is built from TRBV28 and TRBJ2-3, with 7 bases matching TRBD2. This CDR3 region has 14 residues. Germline V gene sequence: CDR1 MDHEN, CDR2 SYDVKM. Trimming removed 7 bases from V and 2 bases from J; junction bases left unmatched: 6. CDR3 coding DNA: TGTGCCAGCACCGCGGGGGTGGTCACAGATACGCAGTATTTT. Residues: CASTAGVVTDTQYF.

J is TRBJ1-1 and V is TRBV29-1; TRBD1 agrees at 9 bases. This CDR3 comprises 13 residues. V dropped 6 bases and J dropped 5; count of bases not matched to a gene: 7. Germline CDR1 SQVTM, CDR2 ANQGSEA. CDR3 bases: TGCAGCGTCCACAGGGGGCATAGGACTGAAGCTTTCTTT. It specifies CSVHRGHRTEAFF.

In this sample, this clone turned up once. The V and J genes are TRBV7-8 and TRBJ1-1; TRBD1 might be the D (6 bases). Germline V gene sequence: CDR1 SGHVS, CDR2 FQNEAQ. The V end lost 5 bases, the J end lost 5 bases, and 18 bases lay between the germline ends. The CDR3 runs 15 residues. CDR3: CASSERTALRTEAFF. As DNA, the CDR3 is TGTGCCAGCAGCGAACGGACAGCCCTGCGGACTGAAGCTTTCTTT.

This clone was counted between two and nine times. The rearrangement links TRBV19 to TRBJ1-6, with TRBD1 identical over 7 bases. The CDR3 loop spans 13 amino acids. After removal of 9 bases from V and 7 bases from J, the junction contained 6 bases not matched to a gene. The germline V gene encodes CDR1 LNHDA and CDR2 SQIVND (reference sequence). The CDR3 nucleotides read TGTGCCAGCGGACAGGTCCGAAATTCACCCCTCCACTTT. Translating gives CASGQVRNSPLHF.

This clone showed up just a few times. The chain recombines TRBV5-1 with TRBJ2-7; 7 bases map to TRBD1. J lost 3 bases, V lost 0 bases, and 6 bases had no gene match. CDR1 SGHRS and CDR2 YFSETQ come from the germline V gene. This CDR3 has 15 amino acids. The CDR3 bases are TGCGCCAGCAGCTTGGCCGTCGGACAGGTCTACGAGCAGTACTTC. This gives the protein CASSLAVGQVYEQYF.

The chain carries TRBV6-1 and TRBJ1-1; TRBD1 agrees at 7 bases. The ends lost 6 bases at V and 1 base at J; junction bases unmatched: 8. There are 15 residues in the CDR3. CDR1 is MNHNS, CDR2 SASEGT, per germline. In nucleotides, the CDR3 is TGTGCCAGCAGCCGGGACAGCAATTCGAACACTGAAGCTTTCTTT. Amino acids: CASSRDSNSNTEAFF.

The gene calls are TRBV30 and TRBJ2-3; 9 bases line up with TRBD2. The CDR3 loop spans 13 amino acids. V lost 0 bases, J lost 5 bases, and 0 bases stayed unmatched. Germline loops: CDR1 GTSNPN, CDR2 SVGIG (reference sequence). CDR3 DNA: TGTGCCTGGAGTGTAGCGGGAGGAGATACGCAGTATTTT. Amino acid sequence: CAWSVAGGDTQYF.

The V call is TRBV29-1, the J call TRBJ1-2, with 7 bases fitting TRBD1. The germline V gene has CDR1 SQVTM and CDR2 ANQGSEA. V lost 5 bases to trimming and J lost 8 bases; unmatched junction nucleotides: 8. The length of the CDR3 is 12 residues. The CDR3 reads CSVTGDYTGYTF. The CDR3 DNA is TGCAGCGTTACAGGGGATTATACGGGCTACACCTTC. The complete variable domain, with remaining parts taken from reference TRBV29-1 and TRBJ1-2, reads SAVISQKPSRDICQRGTSLTIQCQVDSQVTMMFWYRQQPGQSLTLIATANQGSEATYESGFVIDKFPISRPNLTFSTLTVSNMSPEDSSIYLCSVTGDYTGYTFGSGTRLTVV.

The genes are TRBV7-6 and TRBJ2-7; D remains unclear. The germline V gene encodes CDR1 SGHVS and CDR2 FNYEAQ. Trimming stripped 0 bases from V and 7 bases from J, with 10 bases between. The length of the CDR3 is 13 residues. The CDR3 region is CASSLAGAGEQYF. The CDR3 DNA follows: TGTGCCAGCAGCTTAGCGGGCGCTGGGGAGCAGTACTTC.

The chain joins TRBV29-1 to TRBJ2-1, with 7 nucleotides matching TRBD2. CDR3 length: 13 amino acids. The V and J ends lost 1 base and 6 bases, in that order; junction bases with no gene match: 3. CDR1 is SQVTM and CDR2 is ANQGSEA in the germline V gene. The CDR3 DNA is TGCAGCGTTGAAGCTTGGACTAGCAATGAGCAGTTCTTC. Its protein is CSVEAWTSNEQFF.

The chain employs TRBV4-3 and TRBJ1-2, with D perhaps TRBD1 (5 bases). Deletions cut 5 bases from V and 4 bases from J, with 11 bases between. This CDR3 contains 13 residues. Germline CDR1 and CDR2: LGHNA and YSLEER. The CDR3 loop is CASSSAQGYGYTF. In DNA, the CDR3 is TGCGCCAGCAGCTCGGCCCAGGGCTATGGCTACACCTTC.

This clone was recorded once. The chain joins TRBV6-5 to TRBJ1-1; 7 bases line up with TRBD1. Germline loops: CDR1 MNHEY, CDR2 SVGAGI. CDR3 length equals 12 residues. V trimming: 5 bases; J trimming: 6 bases; junction bases outside the gene matches: 3. The CDR3 DNA sequence: TGTGCCAGCAGTACAGGGGCTTCTGAAGCTTTCTTT. Encoded protein: CASSTGASEAFF.

For the CDR3, the DNA is TGCGCCAGCAGCCAAGTGCGAGGTTTCACTGAAGCTTTCTTT. The encoded protein is CASSQVRGFTEAFF. V gene TRBV4-3 combines with J gene TRBJ1-1; D remains unclear. The CDR3 runs to 14 residues. The germline V gene encodes CDR1 LGHNA and CDR2 YSLEER. Trimming stripped 1 base from V and 4 bases from J, with 10 bases between.

In this sample, this clone turned up once. The genes are TRBV28 and TRBJ1-5; TRBD1 might be the D (5 bases). This CDR3 has 13 residues. The ends were cut back, 9 bases at V and 7 bases at J, with 16 bases in the middle. Germline V CDR1 and CDR2: MDHEN, SYDVKM. As DNA, the CDR3 is TGTGCCAGTCAGGGCACAGACGGCCAGCCCCAGCATTTT. This translates into CASQGTDGQPQHF.

The chain is built from TRBV10-3 and TRBJ2-7, with 13 bases aligning to TRBD2. This CDR3 has 16 amino acids. The junction had 3 bases not matched to a gene; V was cut back by 0 bases and J by 4 bases. In germline, CDR1 is ENHRY, CDR2 SYGVKD. CDR3 sequence reads: CAISESGLAGVYEQYF. The CDR3 DNA sequence: TGTGCCATCAGTGAGTCAGGACTAGCGGGAGTGTACGAGCAGTACTTC.

This chain uses TRBV29-1 with TRBJ1-1; D is possibly TRBD1 (6 bases). Trimming removed 6 bases from V and 5 bases from J, with 13 bases in between. The CDR3 spans 12 residues. CDR1 SQVTM and CDR2 ANQGSEA come from the germline V gene. The CDR3 DNA reads as TGCAGCGTGACAGGAATGGAAACTGAAGCTTTCTTT. This gives the protein CSVTGMETEAFF. Using reference TRBV29-1 and TRBJ1-1 for the parts outside the CDR3, the full variable domain is SAVISQKPSRDICQRGTSLTIQCQVDSQVTMMFWYRQQPGQSLTLIATANQGSEATYESGFVIDKFPISRPNLTFSTLTVSNMSPEDSSIYLCSVTGMETEAFFGQGTRLTVV.

The chain joins TRBV25-1 to TRBJ2-7; maybe TRBD2 (5 bases). The CDR3 spans 11 residues. Germline CDR1 is MGHDK and CDR2 is SYGVNS. Trimming shortened V by 4 bases and J by 8 bases, and 9 bases separated the two germline ends. The CDR3 DNA follows: TGTGCCAGCAGTGGAGGGCTACAGCAGTACTTC. Amino acid sequence: CASSGGLQQYF.

The rearrangement joins TRBV25-1 to TRBJ1-2; TRBD1 matches at 7 bases. Germline lookup yields CDR1 MGHDK and CDR2 SYGVNS. The CDR3 covers 12 residues. Trimming removed 6 bases from V and 4 bases from J; junction bases left unmatched: 2. CDR3 loop: CASSGTAYGYTF. DNA for the CDR3: TGTGCCAGCAGCGGGACAGCCTATGGCTACACCTTC.

CDR3 nucleotides: TGCGCCAGCAGCCAAGAACCTGCAGGGGTAGGTGAAAAACTGTTTTTT. It yields the protein CASSQEPAGVGEKLFF. The chain uses TRBV4-3 and TRBJ1-4, with a weak D call TRBD1 (6 bases). The CDR3 is 16 amino acids. The germline V gene has CDR1 LGHNA and CDR2 YSLEER. V was cut by 0 bases and J by 7 bases, with 15 bases left in between.

The V and J genes are TRBV27 and TRBJ1-1; D may be TRBD1 (5 bases). CDR1 is MNHEY and CDR2 is SMNVEV in the germline V gene (reference sequence). This CDR3 is 12 amino acids long. The V end was cut by 1 base, the J end by 7 bases, with 7 bases between. This chain's CDR3 is CASSLWGGEAFF. CDR3 bases: TGTGCCAGCAGTTTATGGGGGGGTGAAGCTTTCTTT.

This chain links TRBV10-3 with TRBJ2-7; D is unclear. V was cut by 2 bases and J by 0 bases, with 5 bases left in between. This CDR3 contains 13 residues. Germline lookup yields CDR1 ENHRY and CDR2 SYGVKD. CDR3 sequence reads: CAISEGNSYEQYF. CDR3 DNA: TGTGCCATCAGTGAGGGCAACTCCTACGAGCAGTACTTC.

The CDR3 loop reads CASSDTGQVYNEQFF. CDR3 DNA: TGTGCCAGCAGCGATACGGGACAGGTCTACAATGAGCAGTTCTTC. The chain has TRBV9 and TRBJ2-1, with 8 bases matching TRBD1. Germline trimming cut 3 bases from V and 3 bases from J; bases unmatched to any gene: 5. Germline CDR1 is SGDLS and CDR2 is YYNGEE. The length of the CDR3 is 15 residues.